The T cell receptor (beta chain) under discussion was sequenced for a study of OX40 agonist ivuxolimab in advanced cancers. Across the study: With a range of roughly 20 to 90, age averaged roughly 61 years, and around 80% were male.

Trimming removed 2 bases at V and 6 bases at J, with 15 bases between. CDR1 is SGHNT, CDR2 YYREEE, per germline (reference sequence). This CDR3 contains 14 residues. A single count supports this clone. Libraries were prepared by immunoSEQ multiplex PCR; TCRdb keeps only in-frame clonotypes and omits some of them. The sample records roughly 75,000 clones, around 84% being singletons. Cycle 7 day 1, cycle 4 day 1, and baseline were the timepoints at which blood was sampled. The material sequenced was CD4+ or CD8+ T cells sorted from blood, taken in a trial of the OX40 agonist ivuxolimab. The receptor comes from an adult with an advanced solid tumor such as melanoma, head and neck, liver or kidney cancer. The J gene is TRBJ2-7, the V gene TRBV5-4; TRBD2 might be the D (6 bases). CDR3 sequence reads: CASSLAGLMGEQYF. The CDR3 DNA reads as TGTGCCAGCAGCTTAGCGGGCCTGATGGGCGAGCAGTACTTC.